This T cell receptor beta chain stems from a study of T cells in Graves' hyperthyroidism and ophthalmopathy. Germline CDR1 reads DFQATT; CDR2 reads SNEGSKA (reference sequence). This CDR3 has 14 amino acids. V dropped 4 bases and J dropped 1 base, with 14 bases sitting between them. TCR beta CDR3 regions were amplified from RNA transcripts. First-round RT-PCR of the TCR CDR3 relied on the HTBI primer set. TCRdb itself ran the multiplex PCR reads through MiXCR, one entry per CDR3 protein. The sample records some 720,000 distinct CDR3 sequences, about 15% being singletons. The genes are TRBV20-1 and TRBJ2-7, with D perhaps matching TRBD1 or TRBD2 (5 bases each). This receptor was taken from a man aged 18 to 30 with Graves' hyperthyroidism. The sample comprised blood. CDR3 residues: CSATPGTQSYEQYF. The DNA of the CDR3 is TGCAGTGCTACGCCCGGGACGCAATCCTACGAGCAGTACTTC.